These T cell receptor beta chains were read from a single sample in a study of cytomegalovirus exposure and HLA in healthy donors. Measured with immunoSEQ multiplex PCR; TCRdb has only the in-frame clones, and not every one. The table shows around 210,000 clones, with roughly 78% occurring only once. The sequenced material came from PBMCs. All receptors come from a boy younger than 18 in good health and CMV-seronegative. The CDR3 runs from the conserved cysteine through the conserved F or W. D genes are given only for firm matches. Not every row has a clone size; where given, it reads once, few, many or a size class.

TRBJ2-2	.	16	.	TRBV5-1	TGCGCCAGCAGCCCGCGAGGACAAGTCAACACCGGGGAGCTGTTTTTT	CASSPRGQVNTGELFF
TRBJ1-1	.	13	.	TRBV6-6	TGTGCCAGCAGTACAACGCGGGACACTGAAGCTTTCTTT	CASSTTRDTEAFF
TRBJ1-1	TRBD1	13	.	TRBV29-1	TGCAGCGTAAACAGGGGAGGATGGACTGAAGCTTTCTTT	CSVNRGGWTEAFF
TRBJ2-2	.	15	.	TRBV19	TGTGCCAGTAGTATGACGGGGATGAACACCGGGGAGCTGTTTTTT	CASSMTGMNTGELFF
TRBJ1-1	.	14	once	TRBV7-2	TGTGCCAGCAGCCCTCCCGACCGGAGGACTGAAGCTTTCTTT	CASSPPDRRTEAFF
TRBJ1-2	.	18	.	TRBV5-1	TGCGCCAGCAGGGGAGGGCATCAGCCAGGGGACTTTAACTATGGCTACACCTTC	CASRGGHQPGDFNYGYTF
TRBJ2-1	TRBD2	17	few	TRBV9	TGTGCCAGCAGCGTAGGCGAAGAGGGACTAGCGGGAATGACGCAGTTCTTC	CASSVGEEGLAGMTQFF
TRBJ1-4	.	18	few	TRBV30	TGTGCCTGGAGTGTACCGGTGAGGCAGGGCGTAACTAATGAAAAACTGTTTTTT	CAWSVPVRQGVTNEKLFF
TRBJ2-7	TRBD1	14	few	TRBV6-1	TGTGCCAGCAATGGACAGGTCCCGTCCTACGAGCAGTACTTC	CASNGQVPSYEQYF
TRBJ2-5	TRBD1	17	few	TRBV9	TGTGCCAGCAGCGTAGCAGGTAGAGGACAGGGAGAAGAGACCCAGTACTTC	CASSVAGRGQGEETQYF
TRBJ1-2	.	14	.	TRBV7-6	TGTGCCAGCAGCCGGACGCCAGCGGGCTATGGCTACACCTTC	CASSRTPAGYGYTF
TRBJ2-2	.	17	.	TRBV12-2	TGTGCAAGTCGCTTAGGGATACCGGGGGTAAACACCGGGGAGCTGTTTTTT	CASRLGIPGVNTGELFF
TRBJ2-3	TRBD2	13	.	TRBV11-3	TGTGCCAGCAGCTTGCGGGGGAGAGATACGCAGTATTTT	CASSLRGRDTQYF
TRBJ2-7	.	14	.	TRBV13	TGCGCCAGCAGCATCTCAACCGGGTACTACGAGCAGTACTTC	CASSISTGYYEQYF
TRBJ1-5	.	13	.	TRBV29-1	TGCAGCGTTCGGGGGAACTCAAATCAGCCCCAGCATTTT	CSVRGNSNQPQHF
TRBJ1-1	TRBD1	16	.	TRBV27	TGTGCCAGCAGTTATCTCACAGGGGGCATAATCACTGAAGCTTTCTTT	CASSYLTGGIITEAFF